This entry lists 29 T cell receptor beta chains sequenced from one sample in a study of blood T cell repertoires in COVID-19. Some clones are missing from TCRdb's copy, which holds only in-frame ones; the method was immunoSEQ multiplex PCR. In the table there are over 200,000 clones, around 75% of which are singletons. Specimen: peripheral blood. The receptor source for this set is a human donor in a cohort sampled during active COVID-19.

The CDR3 here is CASSPSTGQKGGELFF. The CDR3 DNA follows: TGTGCCAGCTCACCCTCGACGGGACAGAAGGGCGGGGAGCTGTTTTTT. The chain has TRBV18 and TRBJ2-2; 7 nucleotides agree with TRBD1. This CDR3 has 16 residues. Trimming took 3 bases from V and 7 from J; bases not matched to a gene: 11. The germline gives CDR1 KGHSH, CDR2 LQKENI. Supplemented by reference TRBV18 and TRBJ2-2, the full variable domain reads NAGVMQNPRHLVRRRGQEARLRCSPMKGHSHVYWYRQLPEEGLKFMVYLQKENIIDESGMPKERFSAEFPKEGPSILRIQQVVRGDSAAYFCASSPSTGQKGGELFFGEGSRLTVL.

This clone was picked up a small number of times. The chain is built from TRBV28 and TRBJ1-1; TRBD1 aligns across 7 bases. V trimming: 6 bases; J trimming: 2 bases; junction bases outside the gene matches: 9. The CDR3 is made up of 15 amino acids. Looked up from germline, CDR1 is MDHEN and CDR2 is SYDVKM. Here the CDR3 reads CASSLSGGYNTEAFF. CDR3 nucleotide sequence: TGTGCCAGCAGCTTGTCAGGGGGGTACAACACTGAAGCTTTCTTT.

V is TRBV7-9 and J is TRBJ1-2, with D perhaps TRBD1 (5 bases). CDR1 is SEHNR and CDR2 is FQNEAQ in the germline V gene (reference sequence). The CDR3 sequence is 14 residues long. V was shortened by 1 base and J by 10 bases, with 16 bases between the two germline ends. As DNA, the CDR3 is TGTGCCAGCAGCTTAGTAGGGGCCGTCTCTGACTACACCTTC. Encoded protein: CASSLVGAVSDYTF.

CDR3: CASSQDKGTSGYNEQFF. The CDR3 DNA is TGTGCCAGCAGCCAAGATAAGGGGACTAGCGGGTACAATGAGCAGTTCTTC. This chain links TRBV14 with TRBJ2-1; TRBD2 matches 12 bases. Germline CDR1 and CDR2: SGHDN and FVKESK. The CDR3 is 17 amino acids. J lost 4 bases, V lost 0 bases, and 4 bases had no gene match.

The J gene is TRBJ1-1, the V gene TRBV7-6; 7 nucleotides agree with TRBD1. The CDR3 runs to 18 residues. The trim removed 4 bases at V and 3 bases at J, leaving 17 bases unmatched. CDR1 SGHVS and CDR2 FNYEAQ come from the germline V gene. In nucleotides, the CDR3 is TGTGCCAGCAGCTCCCGGAAAGGACAGGCGATTAGTTACACTGAAGCTTTCTTT. Its protein is CASSSRKGQAISYTEAFF.

The rearrangement uses TRBV4-2 and TRBJ2-7; 11 bases line up with TRBD2. CDR3 length: 14 residues. V shed 4 bases, J shed 4 bases, and the junction held 3 bases outside the gene matches. In germline, CDR1 is LGHNA, CDR2 YNFKEQ. The DNA of the CDR3 is TGTGCCAGCAGCCCCGGGACTAGCGGATACGAGCAGTACTTC. It translates to CASSPGTSGYEQYF.

The chain carries TRBV18 and TRBJ1-1; D is perhaps TRBD1 (5 bases). Germline CDR1 KGHSH, CDR2 LQKENI. The V gene lost 2 bases and the J gene lost 8 bases, with 12 bases spanning the gap. The CDR3 runs 13 residues. CDR3 sequence reads: CASSPAFRTEAFF. As DNA, the CDR3 is TGTGCCAGCTCACCAGCCTTCAGGACAGAAGCTTTCTTT.

The chain has TRBV14 and TRBJ2-3; tentatively, D is TRBD2 (6 bases). The V gene lost 0 bases and the J gene lost 5 bases, with 12 bases spanning the gap. Germline V lookup: CDR1 SGHDN, CDR2 FVKESK. The CDR3 sequence is 15 residues long. The CDR3 DNA is TGTGCCAGCAGCCAAGAGGAGGGCCTGGGAGATACGCAGTATTTT. Amino acid sequence: CASSQEEGLGDTQYF.

The chain recombines TRBV6-2 or TRBV6-3 with TRBJ2-7; maybe TRBD2 (5 bases). Trimming removed 2 bases from V and 0 bases from J, with 29 bases in between. Per germline, CDR1 MNHEY and CDR2 SVGEGT. This CDR3 comprises 21 residues. This CDR3 is CASSYVGLTLSSPPSSYEQYF. DNA of the CDR3: TGTGCCAGCAGTTACGTCGGACTGACCCTGTCATCCCCTCCCAGCTCCTACGAGCAGTACTTC.

This rearrangement joins TRBV18 to TRBJ2-1; 9 bases match TRBD2. This CDR3 has 16 amino acids. Per germline, CDR1 KGHSH and CDR2 LQKENI. J lost 6 bases, V lost 3 bases, and 9 bases had no gene match. The CDR3 nucleotides are TGTGCCAGCTCACCTTCCCAGCGGGAGGCCCCCAATGAGCAGTTCTTC. Translation: CASSPSQREAPNEQFF.

V usage is TRBV27 and J usage is TRBJ2-3; the D gene is possibly TRBD1 (6 bases). The germline V gene encodes CDR1 MNHEY and CDR2 SMNVEV (reference sequence). CDR3 length equals 19 residues. V lost 3 bases and J 0 bases, leaving 22 bases between the germline ends. The CDR3 DNA follows: TGTGCCAGCAGTTTCTCTCCAAGGACAGCCCGCTTTAGCACAGATACGCAGTATTTT. Translation: CASSFSPRTARFSTDTQYF.

The rearrangement joins TRBV3-1 (or the pseudogene TRBV3-2) to TRBJ2-7; 7 positions agree with TRBD2. The CDR3 loop spans 18 amino acids. Per the germline V gene, CDR1 is LGHDT and CDR2 is YNNKEL (reference sequence). The trim removed 2 bases at V and 1 base at J, leaving 14 bases unmatched. The CDR3: CASSQPLGSGLESYEQYF. Written as DNA, the CDR3 is TGTGCCAGCAGCCAACCTCTGGGGTCCGGACTAGAATCCTACGAGCAGTACTTC.

The chain is built from TRBV12-3 or TRBV12-4 and TRBJ2-7, with D possibly being TRBD1 (6 bases). Trimming removed 3 bases from V and 2 bases from J, with 8 bases in between. The CDR3 is 13 residues long. The CDR3 spells CASSLQGTYEQYF. CDR3 DNA sequence: TGTGCCAGCAGTTTGCAGGGGACCTACGAGCAGTACTTC.

This clone was seen once. The chain uses TRBV6-5 and TRBJ2-3; perhaps TRBD2 as D (5 bases). In germline, CDR1 is MNHEY, CDR2 SVGAGI. V shed 3 bases and J shed 0 bases, with 13 bases lying between them. The CDR3 consists of 16 residues. CDR3 region: CASSYEREASTDTQYF. In DNA, the CDR3 is TGTGCCAGCAGTTATGAACGGGAAGCTAGCACAGATACGCAGTATTTT.

The chain employs TRBV4-3 and TRBJ1-1, with D perhaps TRBD1 (5 bases). The CDR3 spans 15 residues. Germline CDR1 LGHNA, CDR2 YSLEER. Trimming removed 4 bases at V and 0 bases at J, with 12 bases between. The CDR3 spells CASSPGHHMNTEAFF. DNA for the CDR3: TGCGCCAGCAGCCCAGGACACCACATGAACACTGAAGCTTTCTTT.

This clone was found many times. The rearrangement links TRBV4-3 to TRBJ2-1; TRBD2 might be the D (6 bases). This CDR3 region has 18 residues. V was shortened by 0 bases and J by 0 bases, with 15 bases between the two germline ends. Germline V gives CDR1 LGHNA, CDR2 YSLEER. The CDR3 region is CASSQDLKGLTSYNEQFF. Written as DNA, the CDR3 is TGCGCCAGCAGCCAAGATCTTAAGGGACTTACCTCCTACAATGAGCAGTTCTTC.

This clone was seen once. This chain uses TRBV9 with TRBJ2-1; 7 bases line up with TRBD2. The V gene's germline CDR1 is SGDLS and CDR2 YYNGEE. The length of the CDR3 is 16 residues. V lost 3 bases to trimming and J lost 3 bases; unmatched junction nucleotides: 9. CDR3 protein: CASSALGSGFYNEQFF. In nucleotides, the CDR3 is TGTGCCAGCAGCGCCCTGGGTAGCGGGTTCTACAATGAGCAGTTCTTC.

This rearrangement joins TRBV6-1 to TRBJ2-1; 7 bases align to TRBD1. The CDR3 runs 15 residues. The ends lost 0 bases at V and 4 bases at J; junction bases unmatched: 3. CDR1 is MNHNS and CDR2 is SASEGT in the germline V gene. CDR3 sequence reads: CASSEAGTVYNEQFF. The CDR3 region has the DNA TGTGCCAGCAGTGAAGCCGGGACAGTGTACAATGAGCAGTTCTTC.

The CDR3 reads CASSQDRLAGKPYF. The CDR3 bases are TGTGCCAGCAGCCAAGATCGGCTAGCAGGAAAACCTTACTTC. The chain is built from TRBV14 and TRBJ2-7, with D perhaps matching TRBD2 (5 bases). The V gene's germline CDR1 is SGHDN and CDR2 FVKESK. V lost 0 bases to trimming and J lost 13 bases, with 19 bases between them. The CDR3 has 14 amino acids.

This clone is a singleton in its sample. The V and J genes are TRBV16 and TRBJ2-7; a weak D match, TRBD1 (5 bases). The CDR3 has 14 residues. Trimming stripped 5 bases from V and 7 bases from J, with 18 bases between. Germline V CDR1 and CDR2: KGHSY, FQNENV. The CDR3 region has the DNA TGTGCCAGCAGCAGTATGGGCAGGGCCTCTGAGCAGTACTTC. Its protein product is CASSSMGRASEQYF.

With regard to this clone: The same CDR3 can be traced to other DNA sequences in this sample. The chain recombines TRBV9 with TRBJ1-1; unclear D gene. CDR3 size: 12 residues. The V gene's germline CDR1 is SGDLS and CDR2 YYNGEE. Trimming pared 7 bases from V and 1 base from J, leaving 8 bases between. CDR3 protein: CASGGRNTEAFF. The CDR3 DNA follows: TGTGCCAGCGGAGGGCGGAACACTGAAGCTTTCTTT.

The chain recombines TRBV2 with TRBJ1-5; the D is unclear. V was clipped by 7 bases and J by 3 bases, with 19 bases between them. The CDR3 is 16 amino acids. Germline V gives CDR1 SNHLY, CDR2 FYNNEI. The CDR3 sequence: CASNGEAGNNNQPQHF. The CDR3 DNA reads TGTGCCAGCAACGGGGAGGCAGGCAATAACAATCAGCCCCAGCATTTT.

This clone was counted a few times. The V and J genes are TRBV27 and TRBJ1-1; tentatively, D is TRBD1 (5 bases). Germline V CDR1 and CDR2: MNHEY, SMNVEV (reference sequence). The V end was cut by 5 bases, the J end by 4 bases, with 14 bases between. CDR3 size: 14 residues. The CDR3 loop reads CASSPVEGRTEAFF. The CDR3 region has the DNA TGTGCCAGCAGTCCCGTGGAGGGGCGCACTGAAGCTTTCTTT.

This clone has just one count. V gene TRBV29-1 combines with J gene TRBJ1-1; TRBD1 matches at 7 bases. Germline V lookup: CDR1 SQVTM, CDR2 ANQGSEA. J lost 2 bases, V lost 5 bases, and 8 bases had no gene match. This CDR3 has 14 amino acids. CDR3 bases: TGCAGCGTTCTATGGACAGGCCCAAACACTGAAGCTTTCTTT. It is translated as CSVLWTGPNTEAFF.

The rearrangement uses TRBV19 and TRBJ2-7, with 10 bases fitting TRBD1. This CDR3 comprises 13 residues. CDR1 and CDR2 (germline): LNHDA, SQIVND (reference sequence). The trim removed 7 bases at V and 2 bases at J, leaving 2 bases unmatched. In DNA form, the CDR3 reads TGTGCCAGTACCGGGACAGGGGCCTACGAGCAGTACTTC. The encoded protein is CASTGTGAYEQYF.

The chain carries TRBV5-1 and TRBJ2-1; no clear D. Germline V gene data show CDR1 as SGHRS and CDR2 as YFSETQ. This CDR3 contains 12 residues. V was cut by 4 bases and J by 4 bases, with 6 bases left in between. This chain's CDR3 is CASSPGYNEQFF. CDR3 sequence (DNA): TGCGCCAGCAGCCCCGGGTACAATGAGCAGTTCTTC.

The chain combines TRBV7-2 with TRBJ2-4, with 10 bases matching TRBD2. The CDR3 runs 17 residues. Germline loops: CDR1 SGHTA, CDR2 FQGNSA. Trimming at V came to 5 bases and at J to 0 bases, leaving 7 bases not matched to a gene. The CDR3 sequence: CASSPRLAGVAKNIQYF. The CDR3 DNA reads as TGTGCCAGCAGCCCGAGACTAGCGGGCGTAGCCAAAAACATTCAGTACTTC.

The chain has TRBV6-2 or TRBV6-3 and TRBJ2-7, with D maybe TRBD1 (6 bases). Trimming took 5 bases from V and 3 from J, leaving 17 bases between them. CDR3 length: 15 amino acids. CDR1 and CDR2 (germline): MNHEY, SVGEGT. The CDR3 reads CASSTTGRGGYEQYF. CDR3 in DNA: TGTGCCAGCAGTACTACAGGGAGAGGTGGCTACGAGCAGTACTTC.

V is TRBV19 and J is TRBJ1-4; D is undetermined. Trimming removed 2 bases at V and 0 bases at J, with 7 bases between. From germline, CDR1 is LNHDA and CDR2 SQIVND (reference sequence). The CDR3 length is 15 residues. The CDR3 DNA reads TGTGCCAGTAGTATAAGAGGCGCAACTAATGAAAAACTGTTTTTT. This gives the protein CASSIRGATNEKLFF.